The 14 T cell receptor beta chains presented below share a single source sample, sequenced in a study of sequential checkpoint blockade in melanoma. The treatment here: randomized to nivolumab then ipilimumab (arm A) or the reverse (arm B). Method: immunoSEQ multiplex PCR; TCRdb's copy keeps in-frame clones and lacks some. The top ten clones hold over 9.5% of a sample with some 16,000 clones, 80% of them seen once. The sequencing used CD8+ T cells sorted from blood (inferred from file names), collected from a patient given nivolumab and ipilimumab in sequence. Receptor source: a human donor with melanoma.

This rearrangement joins TRBV6-5 to TRBJ1-1; D gene unclear. CDR1 is MNHEY, CDR2 SVGAGI, per germline. With 4 bases removed from V and 5 bases from J, the gap between germline ends came to 11 bases. The CDR3 is 13 residues long. This chain's CDR3 is CASSFGSATEAFF. CDR3 DNA sequence: TGTGCCAGCAGTTTCGGCAGCGCAACTGAAGCTTTCTTT.

The V gene is TRBV6-5, the J gene TRBJ1-4; possible D gene TRBD1, 5 bases. The CDR3 consists of 15 residues. The germline V gene has CDR1 MNHEY and CDR2 SVGAGI. Trimming took off 0 bases at V and 8 bases at J, with 13 bases between the two ends. CDR3 loop: CASSYSITGFEKLFF. CDR3 DNA: TGTGCCAGCAGTTACTCGATTACAGGTTTCGAAAAACTGTTTTTT.

V is TRBV7-2 and J is TRBJ2-7; a weak D match, TRBD2 (7 bases). V was clipped by 4 bases and J by 4 bases, with 17 bases between them. From germline, CDR1 is SGHTA and CDR2 FQGNSA. The CDR3 length is 15 residues. CDR3 in DNA: TGTGCCAGCAGCTCCGAGGGGGGGGGAATATACGAGCAGTACTTC. Protein sequence: CASSSEGGGIYEQYF.

V is TRBV19 and J is TRBJ1-5; tentative D call: TRBD1 (5 bases). Germline loops: CDR1 LNHDA, CDR2 SQIVND (reference sequence). V lost 7 bases to trimming and J lost 9 bases, with 22 bases between them. The CDR3 covers 15 residues. CDR3 region: CASKVGQGTVRPQHF. The CDR3 DNA sequence: TGTGCCAGTAAAGTTGGGCAGGGAACTGTTCGGCCCCAGCATTTT.

This sequence joins TRBV29-1 and TRBJ1-1; no clear D gene. The V gene lost 4 bases and the J gene lost 1 base, with 16 bases spanning the gap. The germline V gene has CDR1 SQVTM and CDR2 ANQGSEA. The CDR3 contains 15 residues. CDR3 sequence (DNA): TGCAGCGTTGTGAAATCGGTAGCCCCGAACACTGAAGCTTTCTTT. This sequence encodes CSVVKSVAPNTEAFF. Together with reference TRBV29-1 and TRBJ1-1, the CDR3 gives the full variable domain: SAVISQKPSRDICQRGTSLTIQCQVDSQVTMMFWYRQQPGQSLTLIATANQGSEATYESGFVIDKFPISRPNLTFSTLTVSNMSPEDSSIYLCSVVKSVAPNTEAFFGQGTRLTVV.

The J gene is TRBJ2-7, the V gene TRBV7-9; the D gene is possibly TRBD2 (7 bases). Between the trimmed V and J ends, which lost 0 bases and 4 bases, there was a span of 10 bases. CDR3 length: 14 residues. Germline V gene lookup returns CDR1 SEHNR and CDR2 FQNEAQ (reference sequence). CDR3 DNA sequence: TGTGCCAGCAGCTTAGCGGAGGGGGGGTACGAGCAGTACTTC. It specifies CASSLAEGGYEQYF.

This chain links TRBV4-1 with TRBJ2-7; a possible D gene is TRBD1 (6 bases). Germline V gene sequence: CDR1 MGHRA, CDR2 YSYEKL. V dropped 1 base and J dropped 6 bases, with 10 bases sitting between them. This CDR3 is 13 amino acids long. The CDR3 loop reads CASSQGQGFEQYF. CDR3 nucleotides: TGCGCCAGCAGCCAAGGGCAGGGGTTCGAGCAGTACTTC.

The chain carries TRBV19 and TRBJ2-7; 8 nucleotides line up with TRBD2. Per germline, CDR1 LNHDA and CDR2 SQIVND (reference sequence). The CDR3 consists of 15 residues. J lost 2 bases, V lost 5 bases, and 8 bases had no gene match. CDR3: CASSLVAGRAYEQYF. DNA for the CDR3: TGTGCCAGTAGTCTTGTAGCGGGACGGGCCTACGAGCAGTACTTC.

The chain joins TRBV4-1 to TRBJ2-5, with TRBD2 matching 11 bases. CDR1 MGHRA and CDR2 YSYEKL come from the germline V gene. The CDR3 extends over 17 amino acids. J was trimmed by 2 bases and V by 4 bases; bases with no gene match: 9. CDR3 in amino acids: CASSPLTSGENQETQYF. The CDR3 DNA reads as TGCGCCAGCAGCCCATTGACTAGCGGGGAAAATCAAGAGACCCAGTACTTC.

This clone was observed a handful of times. The chain joins TRBV7-8 to TRBJ1-6; D call uncertain. The CDR3 sequence is 15 residues long. Trimming stripped 1 base from V and 12 bases from J, with 16 bases between. CDR1 and CDR2 from the germline V gene are SGHVS and FQNEAQ. The CDR3, as DNA: TGTGCCAGCAGCTTAGGATTCGGGGATCAAAGACCCCTCCACTTT. Its protein product is CASSLGFGDQRPLHF.

J is TRBJ2-7 and V is TRBV4-1, with TRBD1 identical over 9 bases. Losses at the gene ends were 4 bases for V and 2 bases for J; bases not matched to a gene: 12. Per the germline V gene, CDR1 is MGHRA and CDR2 is YSYEKL. The CDR3 is 17 amino acids. The CDR3 DNA reads as TGCGCCAGCAGCCTTCGCCTTACGGACAGGGGAACCTACGAGCAGTACTTC. Its protein product is CASSLRLTDRGTYEQYF.

The V call is TRBV30, the J call TRBJ1-1, with 8 bases aligning to TRBD1. V shed 6 bases and J 4 bases; nucleotides not matched to a gene: 4. The V gene's germline CDR1 is GTSNPN and CDR2 SVGIG (reference sequence). This CDR3 comprises 12 residues. The CDR3 nucleotides are TGTGCCTGTGTGACAGGGGTCACTGAAGCTTTCTTT. Amino acid sequence: CACVTGVTEAFF.

This chain links TRBV27 with TRBJ2-3, with TRBD2 as a possible D gene (5 bases). The length of the CDR3 is 14 residues. The germline V gene encodes CDR1 MNHEY and CDR2 SMNVEV (reference sequence). V lost 7 bases and J 1 base, leaving 12 bases between the germline ends. The CDR3 DNA sequence: TGTGCCAGCACGCCGGGGTGGGGCACAGATACGCAGTATTTT. Protein: CASTPGWGTDTQYF.

The chain recombines TRBV4-3 with TRBJ1-1; D is ambiguous. V was trimmed by 4 bases and J by 1 base, leaving 10 bases between them. Germline lookup yields CDR1 LGHNA and CDR2 YSLEER. The CDR3 sequence is 14 residues long. The CDR3 loop is CASSPGLQNTEAFF. CDR3 coding DNA: TGCGCCAGCAGCCCTGGGCTTCAGAACACTGAAGCTTTCTTT.